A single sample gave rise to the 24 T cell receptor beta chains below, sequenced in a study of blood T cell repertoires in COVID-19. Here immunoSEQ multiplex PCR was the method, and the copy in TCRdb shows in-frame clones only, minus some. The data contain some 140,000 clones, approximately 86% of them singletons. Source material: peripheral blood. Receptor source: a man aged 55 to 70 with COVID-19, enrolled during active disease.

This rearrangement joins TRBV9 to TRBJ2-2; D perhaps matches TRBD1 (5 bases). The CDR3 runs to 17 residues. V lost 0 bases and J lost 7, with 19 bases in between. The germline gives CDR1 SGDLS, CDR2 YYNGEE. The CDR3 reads CASSVAQGIEVGGELFF. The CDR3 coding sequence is TGTGCCAGCAGCGTAGCTCAGGGCATTGAAGTAGGCGGGGAGCTGTTTTTT.

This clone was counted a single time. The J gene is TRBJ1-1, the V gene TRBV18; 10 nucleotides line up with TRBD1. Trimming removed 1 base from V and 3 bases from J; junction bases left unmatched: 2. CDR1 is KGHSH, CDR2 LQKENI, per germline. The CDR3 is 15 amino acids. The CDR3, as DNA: TGTGCCAGCTCACCACTTGGGACAGGGGACACTGAAGCTTTCTTT. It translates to CASSPLGTGDTEAFF.

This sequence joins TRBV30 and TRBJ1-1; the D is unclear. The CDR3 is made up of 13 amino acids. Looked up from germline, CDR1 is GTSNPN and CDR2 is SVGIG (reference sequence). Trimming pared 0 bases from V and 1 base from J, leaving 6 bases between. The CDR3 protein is CAWSVGQNTEAFF. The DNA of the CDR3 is TGTGCCTGGAGTGTGGGCCAGAACACTGAAGCTTTCTTT.

The CDR3 nucleotides read TGCGCCAGCAGGCTTGGGGGAGGACTAGCGGTGGCAGATACGCAGTATTTT. Its protein product is CASRLGGGLAVADTQYF. V and J are TRBV5-1 and TRBJ2-3, with 10 bases that match TRBD2. Germline V gene data show CDR1 as SGHRS and CDR2 as YFSETQ. There are 17 residues in the CDR3. The V segment lost 5 bases and the J segment 4 bases; nucleotides outside the gene matches: 13. The full variable domain, completed using reference TRBV5-1 and TRBJ2-3, is KAGVTQTPRYLIKTRGQQVTLSCSPISGHRSVSWYQQTPGQGLQFLFEYFSETQRNKGNFPGRFSGRQFSNSRSEMNVSTLELGDSALYLCASRLGGGLAVADTQYFGPGTRLTVL.

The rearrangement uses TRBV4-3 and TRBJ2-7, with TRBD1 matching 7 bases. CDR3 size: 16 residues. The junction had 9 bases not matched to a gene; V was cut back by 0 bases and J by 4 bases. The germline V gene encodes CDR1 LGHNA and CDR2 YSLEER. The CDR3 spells CASSQDAPGQSYEQYF. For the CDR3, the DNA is TGCGCCAGCAGCCAAGATGCCCCGGGACAGAGTTACGAGCAGTACTTC.

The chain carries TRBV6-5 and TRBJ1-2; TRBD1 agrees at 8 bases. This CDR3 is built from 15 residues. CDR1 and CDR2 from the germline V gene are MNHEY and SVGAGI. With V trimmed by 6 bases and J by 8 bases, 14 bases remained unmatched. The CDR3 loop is CASSSGQGATRGYTF. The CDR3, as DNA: TGTGCCAGCAGCTCTGGGCAGGGGGCAACTCGGGGCTACACCTTC.

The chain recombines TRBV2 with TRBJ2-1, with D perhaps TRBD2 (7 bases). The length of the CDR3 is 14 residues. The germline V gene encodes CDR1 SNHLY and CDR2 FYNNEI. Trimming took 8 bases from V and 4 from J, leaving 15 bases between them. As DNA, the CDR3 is TGTGCCAGCGGTCGGGGGGCCCTTTACAATGAGCAGTTCTTC. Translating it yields CASGRGALYNEQFF.

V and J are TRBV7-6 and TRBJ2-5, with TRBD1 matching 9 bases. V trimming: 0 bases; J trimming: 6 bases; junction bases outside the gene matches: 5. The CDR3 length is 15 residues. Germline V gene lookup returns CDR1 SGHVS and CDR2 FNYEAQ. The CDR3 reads CASSLAAGQGQTQYF. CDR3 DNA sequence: TGTGCCAGCAGCTTAGCGGCGGGACAGGGTCAGACCCAGTACTTC.

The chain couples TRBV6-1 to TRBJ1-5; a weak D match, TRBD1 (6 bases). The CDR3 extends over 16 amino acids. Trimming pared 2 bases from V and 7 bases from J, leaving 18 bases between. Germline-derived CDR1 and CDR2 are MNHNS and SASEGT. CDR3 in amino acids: CASSEPLTGGGQPQHF. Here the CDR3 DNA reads TGTGCCAGCAGTGAACCCCTGACAGGAGGCGGACAGCCCCAGCATTTT.

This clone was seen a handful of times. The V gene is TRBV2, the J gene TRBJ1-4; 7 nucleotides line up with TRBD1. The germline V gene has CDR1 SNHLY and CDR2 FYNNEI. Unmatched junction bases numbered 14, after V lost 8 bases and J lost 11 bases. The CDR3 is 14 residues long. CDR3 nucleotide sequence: TGTGCCAGCGGAGACAGGGATTTAATGGGGAAACTGTTTTTT. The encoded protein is CASGDRDLMGKLFF. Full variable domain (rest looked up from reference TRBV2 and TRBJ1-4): EPEVTQTPSHQVTQMGQEVILRCVPISNHLYFYWYRQILGQKVEFLVSFYNNEISEKSEIFDDQFSVERPDGSNFTLKIRSTKLEDSAMYFCASGDRDLMGKLFFGSGTQLSVL.

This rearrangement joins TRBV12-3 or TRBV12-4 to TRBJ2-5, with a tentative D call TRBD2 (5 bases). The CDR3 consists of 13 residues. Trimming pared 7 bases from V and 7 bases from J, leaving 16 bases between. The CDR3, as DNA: TGTGCCAGCATTCGAAGCGGACTCGGGACCCAGTACTTC. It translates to CASIRSGLGTQYF.

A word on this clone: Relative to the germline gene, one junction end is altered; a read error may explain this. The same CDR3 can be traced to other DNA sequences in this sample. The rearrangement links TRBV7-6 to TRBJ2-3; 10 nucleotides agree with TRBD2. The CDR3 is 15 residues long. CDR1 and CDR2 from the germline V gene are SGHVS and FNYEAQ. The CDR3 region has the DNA TGTGCCAGCAGCTTACCTAGCGGGGGCACAGACACGCAGTATTTT. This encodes CASSLPSGGTDTQYF.

CDR3 sequence: CASSTPSSRTKAFF. CDR3 DNA: TGTGCCAGCAGCACACCTTCTAGCAGGACTAAAGCTTTCTTT. This chain joins TRBV5-8 and TRBJ1-1, with D unresolved. CDR1 SGHTS and CDR2 YDEGEE come from the germline V gene. The CDR3 consists of 14 residues. Trimming removed 4 bases at V and 9 bases at J, with 19 bases between.

CDR3 residues: CATSAPDSDQETQYF. The CDR3 DNA sequence: TGTGCCACCAGTGCCCCCGACAGCGACCAAGAGACCCAGTACTTC. V and J are TRBV24-1 and TRBJ2-5; D perhaps matches TRBD1 (5 bases). The CDR3 extends over 15 amino acids. Per germline, CDR1 KGHDR and CDR2 SFDVKD. Trimming took off 5 bases at V and 0 bases at J, with 12 bases between the two ends.

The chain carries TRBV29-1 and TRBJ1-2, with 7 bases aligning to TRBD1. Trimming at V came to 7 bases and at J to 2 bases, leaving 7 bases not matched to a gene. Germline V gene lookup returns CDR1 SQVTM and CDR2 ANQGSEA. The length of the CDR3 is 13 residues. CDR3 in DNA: TGCAGCGCTGGGACAGCAACCAACTATGGCTACACCTTC. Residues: CSAGTATNYGYTF. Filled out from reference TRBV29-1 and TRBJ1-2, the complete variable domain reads SAVISQKPSRDICQRGTSLTIQCQVDSQVTMMFWYRQQPGQSLTLIATANQGSEATYESGFVIDKFPISRPNLTFSTLTVSNMSPEDSSIYLCSAGTATNYGYTFGSGTRLTVV.

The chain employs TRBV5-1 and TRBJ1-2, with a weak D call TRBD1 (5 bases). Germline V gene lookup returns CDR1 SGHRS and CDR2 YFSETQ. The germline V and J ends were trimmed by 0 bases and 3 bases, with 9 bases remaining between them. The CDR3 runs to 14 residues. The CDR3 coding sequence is TGCGCCAGCAGCTTGGGCGGGGGTGACTATGGCTACACCTTC. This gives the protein CASSLGGGDYGYTF.

In DNA form, the CDR3 reads TGTGCCAGCAGCCGCCCACAGGGGGCACATAGCTATGGCTACACCTTC. Translated: CASSRPQGAHSYGYTF. The chain uses TRBV3-1 (or the pseudogene TRBV3-2) and TRBJ1-2; 9 bases line up with TRBD1. Trimming removed 4 bases from V and 4 bases from J; junction bases left unmatched: 10. The CDR3 length is 16 residues. Germline CDR1 is LGHDT and CDR2 is YNNKEL (reference sequence).

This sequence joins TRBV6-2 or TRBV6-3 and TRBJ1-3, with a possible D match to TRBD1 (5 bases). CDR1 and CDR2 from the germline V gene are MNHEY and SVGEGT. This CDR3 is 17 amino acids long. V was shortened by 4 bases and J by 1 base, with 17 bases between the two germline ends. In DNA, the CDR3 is TGTGCCAGCAGTTCCGCCGGGAGGGGCGCATCTGGAAACACCATATATTTT. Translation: CASSSAGRGASGNTIYF.

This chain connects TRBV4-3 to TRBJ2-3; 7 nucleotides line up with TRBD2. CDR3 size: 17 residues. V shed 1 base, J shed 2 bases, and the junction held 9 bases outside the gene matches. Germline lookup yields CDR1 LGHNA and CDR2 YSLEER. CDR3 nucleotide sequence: TGCGCCAGCAGCCAAGCTCTGGGGGGGGAGCTCACAGATACGCAGTATTTT. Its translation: CASSQALGGELTDTQYF.

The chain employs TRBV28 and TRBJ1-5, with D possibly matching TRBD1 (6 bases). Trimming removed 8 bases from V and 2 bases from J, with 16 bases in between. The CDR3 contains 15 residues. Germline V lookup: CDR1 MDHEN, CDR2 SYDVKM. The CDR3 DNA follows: TGTGCCAGCCGTAGGGGGGGAGGACGCAATCAGCCCCAGCATTTT. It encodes CASRRGGGRNQPQHF. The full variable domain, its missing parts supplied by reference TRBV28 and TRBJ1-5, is DVKVTQSSRYLVKRTGEKVFLECVQDMDHENMFWYRQDPGLGLRLIYFSYDVKMKEKGDIPEGYSVSREKKERFSLILESASTNQTSMYLCASRRGGGRNQPQHFGDGTRLSIL.

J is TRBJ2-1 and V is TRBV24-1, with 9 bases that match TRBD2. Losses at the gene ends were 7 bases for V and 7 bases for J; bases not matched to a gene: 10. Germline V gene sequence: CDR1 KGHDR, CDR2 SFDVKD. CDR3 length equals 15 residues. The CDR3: CATRTGGSGSNEQFF. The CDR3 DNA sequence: TGTGCCACCAGGACCGGGGGTAGCGGGAGTAATGAGCAGTTCTTC.

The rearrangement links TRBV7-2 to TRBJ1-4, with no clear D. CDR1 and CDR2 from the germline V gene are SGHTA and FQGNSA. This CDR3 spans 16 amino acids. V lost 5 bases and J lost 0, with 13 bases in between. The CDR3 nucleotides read TGTGCCAGCAGCGCACGTTCCGGGTCAACTAATGAAAAACTGTTTTTT. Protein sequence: CASSARSGSTNEKLFF.

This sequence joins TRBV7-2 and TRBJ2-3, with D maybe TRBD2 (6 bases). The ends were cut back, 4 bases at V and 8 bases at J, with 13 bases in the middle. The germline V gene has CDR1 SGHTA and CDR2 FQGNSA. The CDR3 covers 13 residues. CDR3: CASSWGVAITQYF. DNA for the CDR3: TGTGCCAGCAGCTGGGGGGTGGCGATTACGCAGTATTTT.

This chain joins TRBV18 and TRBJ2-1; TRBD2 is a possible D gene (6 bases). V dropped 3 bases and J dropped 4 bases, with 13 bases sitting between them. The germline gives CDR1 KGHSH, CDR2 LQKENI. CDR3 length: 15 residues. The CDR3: CASSPGLALYNEQFF. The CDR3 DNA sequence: TGTGCCAGCTCACCCGGGCTAGCGCTGTACAATGAGCAGTTCTTC.